The 9 T cell receptor beta chains given below trace back to one sample, sequenced in a study of OX40 agonist ivuxolimab in advanced cancers. The repertoire was sequenced with immunoSEQ multiplex PCR; TCRdb's copy has only in-frame clones and lacks some. The sample consists of around 41,000 clones, 88% of them appearing once. The sample consisted of CD4+ or CD8+ T cells sorted from blood, taken in a trial of the OX40 agonist ivuxolimab. Every receptor here comes from an adult with an advanced solid tumor such as melanoma, head and neck, liver or kidney cancer.

The chain uses TRBV18 and TRBJ1-2; 8 nucleotides align to TRBD1. Germline loops: CDR1 KGHSH, CDR2 LQKENI. The CDR3 has 13 residues. Trimming at V came to 3 bases and at J to 5 bases, leaving 2 bases not matched to a gene. The CDR3 sequence: CASSPGQGYGYTF. The CDR3 DNA reads as TGTGCCAGCTCACCTGGACAGGGATATGGCTACACCTTC.

This chain connects TRBV28 to TRBJ2-1; TRBD1 matches 7 bases. The CDR3 consists of 13 residues. V gave up 7 bases and J gave up 12 bases; unmatched junction bases: 12. Germline lookup yields CDR1 MDHEN and CDR2 SYDVKM. The chain's CDR3 is CASISIRGFAQFF. The CDR3 DNA is TGTGCCAGCATTTCAATCAGGGGGTTCGCGCAGTTCTTC.

The gene calls are TRBV5-1 and TRBJ2-2; D not resolved. Germline lookup yields CDR1 SGHRS and CDR2 YFSETQ. CDR3 length equals 16 residues. With 0 bases removed from V and 2 bases from J, the gap between germline ends came to 11 bases. The CDR3 DNA reads TGCGCCAGCAGCTTGGAGGCTGGGTCCAACACCGGGGAGCTGTTTTTT. Amino acids: CASSLEAGSNTGELFF.

This chain links TRBV5-1 with TRBJ1-2; 7 nucleotides match TRBD1. J lost 4 bases, V lost 4 bases, and 10 bases had no gene match. Germline V gene data show CDR1 as SGHRS and CDR2 as YFSETQ. This CDR3 region has 15 residues. The DNA for the CDR3 is TGCGCCAGCAGCCCCGGACAGGCGGGGGGCTATGGCTACACCTTC. Its protein is CASSPGQAGGYGYTF.

This sequence joins TRBV4-1 and TRBJ2-1; 8 bases align to TRBD2. This CDR3 is 17 amino acids long. V shed 0 bases and J 11 bases; nucleotides not matched to a gene: 15. The germline CDR1 and CDR2 sequences are MGHRA and YSYEKL. CDR3 loop: CASSQDPAGGPLKQQFF. The CDR3 nucleotides read TGCGCCAGCAGCCAAGATCCTGCGGGAGGCCCCCTTAAGCAGCAGTTCTTC.

The V gene is TRBV28, the J gene TRBJ2-1; TRBD2 might be the D (6 bases). This CDR3 spans 16 amino acids. Looked up from germline, CDR1 is MDHEN and CDR2 is SYDVKM. V lost 1 base and J lost 0, with 10 bases in between. In DNA form, the CDR3 reads TGTGCCAGCAGTTTATCCCCGGGAGCCTCCTACAATGAGCAGTTCTTC. It is translated as CASSLSPGASYNEQFF.

The V and J genes are TRBV30 and TRBJ2-2; possibly TRBD2 for D (6 bases). Germline CDR1 and CDR2: GTSNPN and SVGIG (reference sequence). Trimming took off 3 bases at V and 6 bases at J, with 11 bases between the two ends. The CDR3 extends over 13 amino acids. The CDR3 bases are TGTGCCTGGAGCGGTAGGAGGGCCGGGGAGCTGTTTTTT. The encoded protein is CAWSGRRAGELFF.

This sequence joins TRBV7-8 and TRBJ2-1; no clear D gene. V lost 1 base, J lost 4 bases, and 11 bases lay in between. This CDR3 has 15 residues. Germline V gene sequence: CDR1 SGHVS, CDR2 FQNEAQ. CDR3 in amino acids: CASSLVGGLYNEQFF. The CDR3 coding sequence is TGTGCCAGCAGCTTAGTAGGCGGCCTATACAATGAGCAGTTCTTC.

This chain joins TRBV9 and TRBJ1-3, with unresolved D. There are 13 residues in the CDR3. V dropped 4 bases and J dropped 8 bases, with 13 bases sitting between them. Germline CDR1 SGDLS, CDR2 YYNGEE. CDR3 amino acids: CASSPSLGYTIYF. The CDR3 DNA reads TGTGCCAGCAGCCCCTCCCTGGGGTACACCATATATTTT.